This TCR beta chain was sequenced during a study of tumor T cells in aggressive B-cell lymphoma. This CDR3 spans 13 amino acids. CDR1 and CDR2 (germline): SQVTM, ANQGSEA. V was clipped by 5 bases and J by 13 bases; unmatched bases: 13. Sequenced by immunoSEQ multiplex PCR; TCRdb stores in-frame clones only, minus some. Of around 1,600 clones detected, 80% to 95% appear once; the ten largest clones hold less than 10%. This clone showed up just once. The sequence was collected from an adult with diffuse large B cell lymphoma. Some clones in this sample may be carry-over from other donors' samples. Specimen: tumor tissue. V and J are TRBV29-1 and TRBJ2-1, with 8 nucleotides matching TRBD1. The CDR3 DNA follows: TGCAGCGTTCAGGAGCAGGGGGCGTTGGGTCAGTTCTTC. Residues: CSVQEQGALGQFF.